The clone carrying this T cell receptor (beta chain) came up a few times. Its antigen remains unknown. The data were taken from a study of cytomegalovirus exposure and HLA in healthy donors. About the study: From donors who were HLA-typed, an early data release held approximately 91 million unique TCRs. Findings and caveats of the study: In a later analysis, a missense DCLRE1C variant was linked to TCR beta V- and J-gene trimming. In a later analysis, several top co-occurrence clusters appeared linked to parvovirus B19, influenza, CMV and Epstein-Barr virus.

This CDR3 is 15 amino acids long. Trimming took 5 bases from V and 0 from J, leaving 12 bases between them. CDR1 and CDR2 (germline): SGHRS, YFSETQ. In the PCR, 60 Vbeta and 13 Jbeta primers were used. The method was immunoSEQ multiplex PCR; TCRdb's version includes in-frame clones alone and lacks a portion of them. This sample carries under 35,000 clones, roughly two fifths of them seen once, and the ten largest clones take just under 2%. The clonotype comes from a woman aged 50 to 60 in good health and CMV-seronegative. The specimen sequenced was PBMCs. V and J are TRBV5-1 and TRBJ2-1; D is possibly TRBD2 (6 bases). The CDR3 sequence is CASRLLTSSYNEQFF. DNA of the CDR3: TGCGCCAGCAGGCTACTGACTAGCTCCTACAATGAGCAGTTCTTC.